These T cell receptor beta chains were read from a single sample in a study of blood T cells in healthy people across ages. TCRdb reanalysed the 5' RACE reads using MiXCR and keeps one entry per CDR3 protein. The sample has 920,000 or so distinct CDR3 sequences, more than 40% seen once. Sequences were obtained from blood. These receptor sequences come from a woman in her sixties in good health. Each CDR3 is given without its conserved first and last residue. D genes are given only for firm matches.

D gene | J gene | CDR3 length | V gene | CDR3 protein
NA | TRBJ2-2 | 11 | TRBV7-6 | ASSHRATGELF
NA | TRBJ2-7 | 11 | TRBV9 | ASSVGPENEQY
NA | TRBJ2-1 | 13 | TRBV20-1 | SASSSRGGYNEQF
TRBD2 | TRBJ2-1 | 13 | TRBV6-5 | ASSYSGVREDEQF
TRBD2 | TRBJ2-3 | 12 | TRBV6-1 | ASGLAARTDTQY
TRBD2 | TRBJ2-3 | 15 | TRBV6-5 | ASSSLLAGGPRDTQY
TRBD1 | NA | 12 | TRBV20-1 | SAEDRGREETQY
NA | TRBJ2-1 | 12 | TRBV11-2 | ASSSGGGSGGQF
TRBD2 | TRBJ2-3 | 13 | TRBV10-3 | AISELAVSTDTQY
TRBD2 | TRBJ2-1 | 12 | TRBV27 | ASRYQRERHEQF
NA | TRBJ1-5 | 12 | TRBV6-5 | ASSYGGRGQPQH
TRBD1 | TRBJ2-7 | 14 | TRBV27 | ASSRTGDLHSYEQY
NA | TRBJ1-6 | 11 | TRBV19 | ASSLQDLSPLH
TRBD2 | TRBJ2-1 | 14 | TRBV4-1 | ASSLELAGGPGEQF
TRBD2 | TRBJ2-3 | 12 | TRBV20-1 | SATGTSVTDTRY
TRBD1 | TRBJ2-3 | 14 | TRBV5-6 | ASSGTGTASTDTQY
NA | NA | 13 | TRBV20-1 | SARARGPTGAEQY
TRBD2 | TRBJ2-1 | 19 | TRBV24-1 | ATSDLPGTSGLPSSYNEQF
TRBD2 | TRBJ2-7 | 13 | TRBV4-1 | ASSQTTSTSYEQY
NA | TRBJ2-2 | 10 | TRBV10-3 | AISLGSGELF
TRBD2 | TRBJ2-7 | 14 | TRBV7-2 | ASSLLAGGASYEQY
NA | TRBJ2-1 | 13 | TRBV9 | ASSVQGRSYNEQF
TRBD2 | TRBJ2-7 | 14 | TRBV4-2 | ASSQVGTSGRDEQY
TRBD1 | TRBJ2-1 | 12 | TRBV5-1 | ASSLGTGMEVQF
NA | TRBJ2-5 | 15 | TRBV5-1 | ASSSPYRGIQGETQY
TRBD1 | TRBJ2-7 | 12 | TRBV5-1 | ASTPGQGAYEQY
TRBD1 | TRBJ1-2 | 12 | TRBV7-2 | ASGQDRVNYGYT
NA | TRBJ2-5 | 12 | TRBV7-9 | ASSSSRGQETQY
NA | TRBJ2-1 | 7 | TRBV20-1 | SASDEQF
TRBD2 | TRBJ2-1 | 11 | TRBV11-2 | ASRRTSLNEQF
NA | TRBJ1-2 | 10 | TRBV7-6 | ASSSYQDGYT
NA | TRBJ2-7 | 17 | TRBV4-1 | ASSQVYGQFSKNRSEQY
TRBD1 | TRBJ1-5 | 14 | TRBV7-9 | ASSFTTGGGIAPRH
TRBD2 | TRBJ2-5 | 13 | TRBV12-3/TRBV12-4 | ASSFQGLAEETQY
TRBD1 | TRBJ1-6 | 13 | TRBV6-2/TRBV6-3 | ASRPRRGGSSPLH
NA | TRBJ1-3 | 12 | TRBV20-1 | SARRQGGGNTIY
NA | TRBJ2-7 | 12 | TRBV11-2 | ASSLISRDYEQY
NA | TRBJ1-6 | 15 | TRBV5-8 | ASSLMAGSSYNSPLH
NA | TRBJ2-3 | 10 | TRBV27 | ASSQRSDTQY